The T cell receptor beta chain described here comes from a study of identical twins. This clonotype was detected ten times or more. TCRdb itself ran the 5' RACE reads through MiXCR, one entry per CDR3 protein. This sample has roughly 750,000 distinct CDR3 sequences, with approximately 21% found just once. These data were also reused for a study on T cells expressing NK-cell markers.

The receptor was derived from a woman younger than 35 in good health. Source material: PBMCs.

The CDR3 bases are TGCAGTGCTAGAGAAGGGCAAGGAAATCAGCCCCAGCATTTT. Its protein is CSAREGQGNQPQHF. The chain joins TRBV20-1 to TRBJ1-5; unclear D gene. V lost 0 bases and J lost 4, with 10 bases in between. The CDR3 length is 14 residues. The germline V gene encodes CDR1 DFQATT and CDR2 SNEGSKA (reference sequence).